Below, 5 T cell receptor beta chains from the same sample are listed, as sequenced in a study of T cell responses to AZD1222 COVID-19 vaccine. Measured with immunoSEQ multiplex PCR; TCRdb has only the in-frame clones, and not every one. The sample records over 200,000 clones, about 95% being singletons. The sample was peripheral blood, taken 28 days after the second dose of the MenACWY control vaccine. Source of these receptors: an adult who received the MenACWY meningococcal vaccine as a control.

The chain recombines TRBV27 with TRBJ2-1, with 11 bases lining up with TRBD2. The J segment lost 7 bases and the V segment lost 6 bases, leaving 5 bases of the junction unmatched. The CDR3 covers 14 residues. CDR1 and CDR2 from the germline V gene are MNHEY and SMNVEV (reference sequence). The CDR3 nucleotides read TGTGCCAGCAGCCTAGCGGGAGGTGGGAATGAGCAGTTCTTC. It codes for CASSLAGGGNEQFF.

The CDR3 sequence: CASSKVGVLLGHSGANVLTF. For the CDR3, the DNA is TGTGCCAGCAGCAAAGTGGGGGTATTGTTAGGGCACTCTGGGGCCAACGTCCTGACTTTC. V is TRBV21-1 and J is TRBJ2-6. TRBV21-1 is noted as a pseudogene. The CDR3 has 20 amino acids.

The chain carries TRBV5-4 and TRBJ1-5; D unclear. The V and J ends lost 4 bases and 1 base respectively, with 12 bases between them. The CDR3 runs to 15 residues. Germline CDR1 and CDR2: SGHNT and YYREEE (reference sequence). The DNA of the CDR3 is TGTGCCAGCAGCCCCGATCCAACAAGCAATCAGCCCCAGCATTTT. Protein: CASSPDPTSNQPQHF.

In nucleotides, the CDR3 is TGCGCCAGCAGCTTGAGCGGGAATCGCAATTCACCCCTCCACTTT. Translating it yields CASSLSGNRNSPLHF. The rearrangement uses TRBV5-1 and TRBJ1-6; D remains unclear. This CDR3 has 15 amino acids. Trimming took off 1 base at V and 7 bases at J, with 12 bases between the two ends. Looked up from germline, CDR1 is SGHRS and CDR2 is YFSETQ. Drawing the rest from reference TRBV5-1 and TRBJ1-6, the complete variable domain is KAGVTQTPRYLIKTRGQQVTLSCSPISGHRSVSWYQQTPGQGLQFLFEYFSETQRNKGNFPGRFSGRQFSNSRSEMNVSTLELGDSALYLCASSLSGNRNSPLHFGNGTRLTVT.

The chain links TRBV5-5 to TRBJ1-3; TRBD1 might be the D (5 bases). The CDR3 covers 16 residues. CDR1 and CDR2 (germline): SGHKS, YYEKEE (reference sequence). Trimming shortened V by 6 bases and J by 0 bases, and 16 bases separated the two germline ends. CDR3 amino acids: CASTPTPGTSGNTIYF. The CDR3 DNA reads TGTGCCAGCACCCCAACTCCGGGGACCTCTGGAAACACCATATATTTT. Drawing the rest from reference TRBV5-5 and TRBJ1-3, the complete variable domain is DAGVTQSPTHLIKTRGQQVTLRCSPISGHKSVSWYQQVLGQGPQFIFQYYEKEERGRGNFPDRFSARQFPNYSSELNVNALLLGDSALYLCASTPTPGTSGNTIYFGEGSWLTVV.